The 25 T cell receptor beta chains in this list originate from one sample, sequenced in a study of T cells after yellow fever vaccination. MiXCR was run by TCRdb on the 5' RACE reads, yielding one entry per CDR3 protein. The sample has about 220,000 distinct CDR3 sequences; around 6.7% are singletons. The material sequenced was CD4+ T cells sorted from PBMCs, taken on the day of the yellow fever booster vaccination. All receptors derive from a man aged 25-45 years who received the YFV17D yellow fever vaccine.

This clonotype was counted a few times. V is TRBV18 and J is TRBJ1-3; D ambiguous. V was clipped by 0 bases and J by 4 bases, with 10 bases between them. Per germline, CDR1 KGHSH and CDR2 LQKENI. This CDR3 has 15 residues. CDR3 sequence: CASSPPQHPGNTIYF. DNA of the CDR3: TGTGCCAGCTCACCACCGCAACATCCAGGAAACACCATATATTTT.

The CDR3 protein is CASSLSYRNYGYTF. In DNA form, the CDR3 reads TGTGCCAGCAGTTTATCGTACAGAAACTATGGCTACACCTTC. The J gene is TRBJ1-2, the V gene TRBV12-3 or TRBV12-4; D call uncertain. V was pared by 2 bases and J by 2 bases, with 9 bases between. The CDR3 length is 14 residues.

The chain is built from TRBV6-2 or TRBV6-3 and TRBJ2-1; 8 bases are shared with TRBD2. V shed 0 bases, J shed 6 bases, and the junction held 7 bases outside the gene matches. This CDR3 is 16 amino acids long. Germline V gives CDR1 MNHEY, CDR2 SVGEGT. The CDR3 protein is CASSYSRQRESNEQFF. For the CDR3, the DNA is TGTGCCAGCAGTTACTCGAGGCAGCGGGAGTCCAATGAGCAGTTCTTC.

This clonotype has just a few counts. The chain links TRBV5-6 to TRBJ2-3; possible D gene TRBD2, 5 bases. CDR1 and CDR2 from the germline V gene are SGHDT and YYEEEE. The V end was cut by 2 bases, the J end by 1 base, with 8 bases between. The CDR3 runs 14 residues. The CDR3 is CASSLLGRTDTQYF. The CDR3, as DNA: TGTGCCAGCAGCTTACTAGGGCGCACAGATACGCAGTATTTT.

The genes are TRBV20-1 and TRBJ2-1; D is perhaps TRBD1 (6 bases). With 5 bases removed from V and 2 bases from J, the gap between germline ends came to 13 bases. CDR3 length: 14 residues. Germline V gives CDR1 DFQATT, CDR2 SNEGSKA (reference sequence). CDR3 residues: CSAQQGEAYNEQFF. CDR3 nucleotides: TGCAGTGCTCAACAGGGAGAAGCCTACAATGAGCAGTTCTTC.

This clonotype occurred a few times. This chain joins TRBV5-4 and TRBJ2-2, with 7 nucleotides matching TRBD1. CDR1 and CDR2 (germline): SGHNT, YYREEE (reference sequence). V lost 0 bases, J lost 5 bases, and 7 bases stayed unmatched. The CDR3 runs to 16 residues. The CDR3 nucleotides are TGTGCCAGCAGCTTGGAAGGGGGCGCCCCGACCGGGGAGCTGTTTTTT. This encodes CASSLEGGAPTGELFF.

This clonotype has only one observation. The conserved phenylalanine or tryptophan is not found at the CDR3 terminus, so this likely reflects a read error. The chain combines TRBV7-9 with TRBJ2-5; 7 nucleotides match TRBD2. The CDR3 is made up of 15 amino acids. V gave up 7 bases and J gave up 5 bases; unmatched junction bases: 13. CDR1 and CDR2 from the germline V gene are SEHNR and FQNEAQ (reference sequence). The CDR3 DNA reads TGTGCCAGCATCGAAACGGCGGGAGAGACGGAGACCCAGTACTAC. Residues: CASIETAGETETQYY.

This clonotype occurred a few times. V usage is TRBV18 and J usage is TRBJ1-3, with D possibly TRBD1 on 5 matching bases. The CDR3 runs 17 residues. Germline values: CDR1 KGHSH, CDR2 LQKENI. With 7 bases removed from V and 3 bases from J, the gap between germline ends came to 22 bases. The CDR3 is CASLAQPSKGNGNTIYF. The CDR3 DNA reads as TGTGCCAGCTTAGCCCAGCCTTCAAAGGGGAATGGAAACACCATATATTTT.

This clonotype was picked up many times. This chain connects TRBV29-1 to TRBJ2-1; no firm D call. Germline CDR1 is SQVTM and CDR2 is ANQGSEA. The V and J ends lost 2 bases and 10 bases respectively, with 15 bases between them. This CDR3 contains 13 residues. Here the CDR3 reads CSVELSQKLEQFF. CDR3 bases: TGCAGCGTTGAATTGTCACAGAAACTAGAGCAGTTCTTC.

This clonotype occurred many times. The J gene is TRBJ2-7, the V gene TRBV6-5; D is ambiguous. CDR1 MNHEY and CDR2 SVGAGI come from the germline V gene. Trimming shortened V by 8 bases and J by 6 bases, and 14 bases separated the two germline ends. There are 12 residues in the CDR3. In DNA form, the CDR3 reads TGTGCCAGCCGCCCTTCGGTCGGCGAGCAGTACTTC. Translated, it gives CASRPSVGEQYF.

The chain couples TRBV7-9 to TRBJ2-1; 10 bases line up with TRBD2. J lost 7 bases, V lost 5 bases, and 14 bases had no gene match. The CDR3 runs 17 residues. Germline CDR1 and CDR2: SEHNR and FQNEAQ (reference sequence). The CDR3 spells CASSPWSSTSGINEQFF. The DNA for the CDR3 is TGTGCCAGCAGCCCTTGGAGTAGTACTAGCGGGATAAATGAGCAGTTCTTC.

At least ten counts were recorded for this clonotype. The chain combines TRBV2 with TRBJ1-1; D possibly corresponds to TRBD1 (5 bases). The CDR3 consists of 14 residues. Germline CDR1 SNHLY, CDR2 FYNNEI. V lost 4 bases, J lost 5 bases, and 14 bases lay in between. The CDR3 sequence is CASSVGSRGTEAFF. The CDR3 DNA reads TGTGCCAGCAGTGTGGGCAGCCGGGGGACTGAAGCTTTCTTT.

This sequence joins TRBV28 and TRBJ2-2; 10 nucleotides align to TRBD1. V shed 6 bases, J shed 8 bases, and the junction held 6 bases outside the gene matches. This CDR3 contains 14 residues. From germline, CDR1 is MDHEN and CDR2 SYDVKM. CDR3 region: CASRPGTGVGELFF. For the CDR3, the DNA is TGTGCCAGCAGGCCCGGGACAGGGGTTGGGGAGCTGTTTTTT.

This clonotype was recorded at least ten times. V and J are TRBV7-6 and TRBJ2-1; 9 nucleotides line up with TRBD2. Unmatched junction bases numbered 9, after V lost 5 bases and J lost 7 bases. Germline V lookup: CDR1 SGHVS, CDR2 FNYEAQ. The CDR3 is made up of 15 amino acids. CDR3 nucleotides: TGTGCCAGCAGCCTCAGCGGGACTAGCAGGAATGAGCAGTTCTTC. Encoded protein: CASSLSGTSRNEQFF. Supplemented by reference TRBV7-6 and TRBJ2-1, the full variable domain reads GAGVSQSPRYKVTKRGQDVALRCDPISGHVSLYWYRQALGQGPEFLTYFNYEAQQDKSGLPNDRFSAERPEGSISTLTIQRTEQRDSAMYRCASSLSGTSRNEQFFGPGTRLTVL.

As to this clonotype: A much larger clone is a single base away; this may be a read error. V usage is TRBV5-1 and J usage is TRBJ2-7; 9 bases are shared with TRBD2. The CDR3 spans 15 residues. Per germline, CDR1 SGHRS and CDR2 YFSETQ. After removal of 0 bases from V and 4 bases from J, the junction contained 5 bases not matched to a gene. CDR3 sequence: CASSLEGLARYEQYF. The CDR3 region has the DNA TGCGCCAGCAGCTTGGAAGGACTAGCGAGGTACGAGCAGTACTTC. Together with reference TRBV5-1 and TRBJ2-7, the CDR3 gives the full variable domain: KAGVTQTPRYLIKTRGQQVTLSCSPISGHRSVSWYQQTPGQGLQFLFEYFSETQRNKGNFPGRFSGRQFSNSRSEMNVSTLELGDSALYLCASSLEGLARYEQYFGPGTRLTVT.

In this sample, this clonotype turned up a few times. The chain employs TRBV18 and TRBJ2-3; D might be TRBD1 (6 bases). CDR3 length: 12 residues. CDR1 KGHSH and CDR2 LQKENI come from the germline V gene. Trimming shortened V by 4 bases and J by 4 bases, and 6 bases separated the two germline ends. This CDR3 is CASSRQADTQYF. The CDR3 DNA reads as TGTGCCAGCTCACGACAGGCAGATACGCAGTATTTT.

This clonotype has a handful of counts. V usage is TRBV2 and J usage is TRBJ2-7; weak D call: TRBD1 (5 bases). This CDR3 is 14 amino acids long. The ends were cut back, 7 bases at V and 0 bases at J, with 13 bases in the middle. Germline CDR1 SNHLY, CDR2 FYNNEI. This CDR3 reads CASNPDTISYEQYF. Written as DNA, the CDR3 is TGTGCCAGCAACCCGGACACCATCTCCTACGAGCAGTACTTC.

V is TRBV5-1 and J is TRBJ2-4; TRBD2 matches at 7 bases. Losses at the gene ends were 4 bases for V and 0 bases for J; bases not matched to a gene: 7. Germline V gives CDR1 SGHRS, CDR2 YFSETQ. This CDR3 comprises 16 residues. The CDR3, as DNA: TGCGCCAGCAGCCGGGGGGTTTTAGTAGCCAAAAACATTCAGTACTTC. Protein product: CASSRGVLVAKNIQYF.

CDR3 nucleotides: TGCAGTGCCATTAGGGGAGGCCAAACCTGGTTCTTC. It encodes CSAIRGGQTWFF. The chain recombines TRBV20-1 with TRBJ2-1, with D tentatively TRBD2 (6 bases). CDR3 length: 12 amino acids. Between the trimmed V and J ends, which lost 6 bases and 15 bases, there was a span of 21 bases. Germline V gene data show CDR1 as DFQATT and CDR2 as SNEGSKA (reference sequence).

In its sample, this clonotype was seen many times. The chain is built from TRBV4-3 and TRBJ2-7, with D perhaps TRBD2 (7 bases). The CDR3 is 15 residues long. Germline V gene data show CDR1 as LGHNA and CDR2 as YSLEER. Deletions cut 0 bases from V and 4 bases from J, with 13 bases between. CDR3 in DNA: TGCGCCAGCAGCCAAGATTTCGGGGGGCGGTACGAGCAGTACTTC. This sequence encodes CASSQDFGGRYEQYF.

The chain is built from TRBV5-1 and TRBJ2-6, with D perhaps matching TRBD2 (6 bases). This CDR3 comprises 18 residues. Germline assignment: CDR1 SGHRS and CDR2 YFSETQ. V gave up 1 base and J gave up 0 bases, with 14 bases separating them. The CDR3 spells CASSLLSRRDSGANVLTF. CDR3 coding DNA: TGCGCCAGCAGCTTGTTATCGCGGCGGGACTCTGGGGCCAACGTCCTGACTTTC.

The gene calls are TRBV7-9 and TRBJ2-7, with D maybe TRBD1 (5 bases). The CDR3 runs 14 residues. CDR1 and CDR2 from the germline V gene are SEHNR and FQNEAQ (reference sequence). Trimming took 5 bases from V and 3 from J, leaving 14 bases between them. For the CDR3, the DNA is TGTGCCAGCAGCGGTGGTACAGGTCTCTACGAGCAGTACTTC. Translating it yields CASSGGTGLYEQYF.

This clonotype occurred many times. The chain uses TRBV5-1 and TRBJ1-3; D is ambiguous. In germline, CDR1 is SGHRS, CDR2 YFSETQ. V shed 4 bases and J shed 3 bases, with 5 bases lying between them. The CDR3 extends over 12 amino acids. The DNA of the CDR3 is TGCGCCAGCAGCCAAAGTGGAAACACCATATATTTT. Its translation: CASSQSGNTIYF.

The genes are TRBV5-8 and TRBJ2-7, with 9 bases lining up with TRBD2. This CDR3 is 15 amino acids long. Per germline, CDR1 SGHTS and CDR2 YDEGEE. V was clipped by 1 base and J by 5 bases; unmatched bases: 7. The CDR3 region has the DNA TGTGCCAGCAGCTTGAGGGCTAGCGGGAATAACGAGCAGTACTTC. Its translation: CASSLRASGNNEQYF.

This clonotype was counted at least ten times. This chain links TRBV10-3 with TRBJ2-1; perhaps TRBD2 as D (6 bases). Trimming took 9 bases from V and 14 from J, leaving 14 bases between them. The germline V gene has CDR1 ENHRY and CDR2 SYGVKD. This CDR3 contains 10 residues. The CDR3 nucleotides read TGTGCCATAGTCGAGGAGGGAGAGTTCTTC. This codes for CAIVEEGEFF.